Presented here are 2 T cell receptor beta chains from one specimen sequenced in a study of shared T cell receptors in the human thymus. Some clones are missing from TCRdb's copy, which holds only in-frame ones; the method was immunoSEQ multiplex PCR. The table records about 660,000 clones, 70% to 90% of them present only once. These sequences were also reported in another study, on human thymus T cells.

Sequencing was performed on thymocytes. The receptor source for this set is a boy less than two years old with a congenital heart defect.

This chain joins TRBV2 and TRBJ1-1; 8 bases align to TRBD1. The CDR3 is 12 amino acids. The germline V gene encodes CDR1 SNHLY and CDR2 FYNNEI. Trimming took 8 bases from V and 1 from J; bases not matched to a gene: 0. The CDR3 bases are TGTGCCAGCGGGACAGGGAACACTGAAGCTTTCTTT. Amino acid sequence: CASGTGNTEAFF.

The sample holds one count of this clone. The genes are TRBV15 and TRBJ2-1, with TRBD1 identical over 8 bases. V lost 6 bases, J lost 5 bases, and 12 bases stayed unmatched. Per the germline V gene, CDR1 is LNHNV and CDR2 is YYDKDF (reference sequence). This CDR3 has 16 amino acids. As DNA, the CDR3 is TGTGCCACCAGGGAACCTGGACAGGGTCGAGACAATGAGCAGTTCTTC. Encoded protein: CATREPGQGRDNEQFF.